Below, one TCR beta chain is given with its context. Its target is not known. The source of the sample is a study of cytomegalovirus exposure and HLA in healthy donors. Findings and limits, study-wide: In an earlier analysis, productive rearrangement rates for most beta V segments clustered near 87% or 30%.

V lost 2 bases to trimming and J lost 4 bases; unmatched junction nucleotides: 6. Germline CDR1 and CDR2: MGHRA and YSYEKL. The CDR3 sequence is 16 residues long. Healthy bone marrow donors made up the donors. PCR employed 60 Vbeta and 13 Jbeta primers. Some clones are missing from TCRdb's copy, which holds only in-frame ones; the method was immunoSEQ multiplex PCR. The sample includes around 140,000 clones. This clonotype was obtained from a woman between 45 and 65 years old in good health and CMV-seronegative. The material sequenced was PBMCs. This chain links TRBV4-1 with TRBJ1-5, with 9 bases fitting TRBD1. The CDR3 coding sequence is TGCGCCAGCAGCCAATTTGACAGGGGGGCTAATCAGCCCCAGCATTTT. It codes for CASSQFDRGANQPQHF.